The text below deals with one T cell receptor (beta chain). The data originate from a study of T cells in Graves' hyperthyroidism and ophthalmopathy. The CDR3 regions of TCR beta were amplified from RNA transcripts. The HTBI primer set served for first-round RT-PCR of the TCR CDR3. In TCRdb, the multiplex PCR reads were re-called with MiXCR into one record per CDR3 protein. The profile shows some 700,000 distinct CDR3 sequences, around 16% of them singletons. The sequenced sample was blood. This receptor was obtained from a man in his forties or fifties with Graves' hyperthyroidism.

CDR3 DNA sequence: TGTGCCAGCAGCTTGGCCAATAGTAGTCGGGAGTCTAATAGCAATCAGCCCCAGCATTTT. Residues: CASSLANSSRESNSNQPQHF. J is TRBJ1-5 and V is TRBV5-4; D ambiguous. The CDR3 totals 20 residues. V lost 0 bases, J lost 0 bases, and 22 bases lay in between. CDR1 and CDR2 (germline): SGHNT, YYREEE (reference sequence).